This T cell receptor beta chain was sequenced for a study of PD-1 blockade in mismatch repair-deficient tumors. At the level of the study: All were previously treated, progressing patients with 12 mismatch repair-deficient cancer types. Study-wide points: After pembrolizumab, tumor-resident clones rose rapidly, then generally contracted before radiologic responses.

Regarding this clone: Its antigen is undetermined.

PCR or immunohistochemistry showed mismatch repair deficiency in every enrolled patient. A few pembrolizumab responders had their TCRs sequenced. CDR1 WSHSY and CDR2 SAAADI come from the germline V gene. The ends lost 9 bases at V and 6 bases at J; junction bases unmatched: 9. The CDR3 totals 13 residues. Libraries were prepared by immunoSEQ multiplex PCR; TCRdb keeps only in-frame clonotypes and omits some of them. The profile shows some 130,000 clones, around nine tenths of them singletons. The sequence was obtained from an adult with mismatch repair-deficient cancer. The sample consisted of peripheral blood, taken approximately 71 weeks after starting pembrolizumab. The chain has TRBV10-2 and TRBJ1-2; TRBD1 matches 8 bases. This CDR3 reads CASAGQGVHGYTF. The CDR3 coding sequence is TGCGCCAGTGCAGGACAGGGTGTGCATGGCTACACCTTC.